This paragraph reports one T cell receptor beta chain. The sample belongs to a study of blood T cell repertoires in COVID-19. Assay: immunoSEQ multiplex PCR; the TCRdb copy retains only in-frame clones and omits some. The sample has 150,000 to 200,000 clones; about 78% are singletons. Germline V lookup: CDR1 MNHEY, CDR2 SVGAGI. V lost 6 bases, J lost 1 base, and 12 bases lay in between. This CDR3 region has 14 residues. Sequenced: PBMCs or T cells enriched from blood (not recorded which). This TCR was recovered from a woman in her fifties or sixties who had recovered from COVID-19. J is TRBJ1-1 and V is TRBV6-5, with D possibly TRBD1 on 6 matching bases. CDR3 region: CASSLLTGNTEAFF. The DNA of the CDR3 is TGTGCCAGCAGCTTACTGACAGGGAACACTGAAGCTTTCTTT.